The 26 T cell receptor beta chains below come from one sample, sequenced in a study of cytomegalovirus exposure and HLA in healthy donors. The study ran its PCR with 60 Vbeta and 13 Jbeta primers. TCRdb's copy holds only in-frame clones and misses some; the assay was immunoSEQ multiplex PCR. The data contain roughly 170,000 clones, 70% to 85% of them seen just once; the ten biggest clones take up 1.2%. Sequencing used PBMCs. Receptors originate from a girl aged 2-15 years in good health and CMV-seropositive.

The DNA of the CDR3 is TGTGCCAGCAGTTCCTCCAACCAGGACTGGAAACAAGAGACCCAGTACTTC. It is translated as CASSSSNQDWKQETQYF. The rearrangement uses TRBV27 and TRBJ2-5, with D possibly matching TRBD2 (5 bases). The germline V and J ends were trimmed by 4 bases and 2 bases, with 20 bases remaining between them. The CDR3 is 17 amino acids. Germline CDR1 reads MNHEY; CDR2 reads SMNVEV (reference sequence).

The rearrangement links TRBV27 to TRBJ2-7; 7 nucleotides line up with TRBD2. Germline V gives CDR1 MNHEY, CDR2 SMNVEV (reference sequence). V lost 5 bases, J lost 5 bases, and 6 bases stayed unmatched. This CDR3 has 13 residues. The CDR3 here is CASSRDYGHEQYF. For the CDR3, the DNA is TGTGCCAGCAGTCGGGACTATGGTCACGAGCAGTACTTC.

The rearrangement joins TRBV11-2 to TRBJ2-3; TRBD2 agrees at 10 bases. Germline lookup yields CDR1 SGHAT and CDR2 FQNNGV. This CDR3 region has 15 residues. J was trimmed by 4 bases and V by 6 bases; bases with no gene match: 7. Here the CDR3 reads CASRVSGGVSDTQYF. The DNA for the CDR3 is TGTGCCAGCAGGGTGAGCGGGGGGGTTTCAGATACGCAGTATTTT.

The CDR3 loop reads CASSFRTAEKLFF. CDR3 nucleotide sequence: TGTGCCAGCAGCTTTCGGACAGCAGAAAAACTGTTTTTT. This chain connects TRBV7-8 to TRBJ1-4, with D perhaps matching TRBD1 (6 bases). The CDR3 contains 13 residues. V was cut by 3 bases and J by 8 bases, with 10 bases left in between. CDR1 and CDR2 (germline): SGHVS, FQNEAQ.

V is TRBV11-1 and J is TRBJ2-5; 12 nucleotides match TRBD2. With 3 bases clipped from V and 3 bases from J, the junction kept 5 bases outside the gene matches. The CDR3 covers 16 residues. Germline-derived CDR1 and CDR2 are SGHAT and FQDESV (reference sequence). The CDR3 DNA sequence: TGTGCCAGCAGCTTCCGGAGACTAGCGGGAGAAGAGACCCAGTACTTC. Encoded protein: CASSFRRLAGEETQYF. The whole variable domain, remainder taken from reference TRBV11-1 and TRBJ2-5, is EAEVAQSPRYKITEKSQAVAFWCDPISGHATLYWYRQILGQGPELLVQFQDESVVDDSQLPKDRFSAERLKGVDSTLKIQPAELGDSAMYLCASSFRRLAGEETQYFGPGTRLLVL.

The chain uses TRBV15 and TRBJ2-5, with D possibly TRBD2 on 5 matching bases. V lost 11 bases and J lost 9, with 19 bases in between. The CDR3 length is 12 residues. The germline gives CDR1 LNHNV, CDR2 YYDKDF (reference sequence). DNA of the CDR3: TGTGCCTCACATGGGAGCGCAGGTCCCCAGTACTTC. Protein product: CASHGSAGPQYF.

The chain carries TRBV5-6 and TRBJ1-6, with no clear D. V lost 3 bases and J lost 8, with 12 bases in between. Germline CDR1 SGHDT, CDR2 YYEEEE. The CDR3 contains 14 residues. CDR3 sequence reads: CASSSQVSYSPLHF. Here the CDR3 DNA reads TGTGCCAGCAGCTCTCAAGTTAGTTATTCACCCCTCCACTTT. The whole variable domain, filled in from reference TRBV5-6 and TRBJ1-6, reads DAGVTQSPTHLIKTRGQQVTLRCSPKSGHDTVSWYQQALGQGPQFIFQYYEEEERQRGNFPDRFSGHQFPNYSSELNVNALLLGDSALYLCASSSQVSYSPLHFGNGTRLTVT.

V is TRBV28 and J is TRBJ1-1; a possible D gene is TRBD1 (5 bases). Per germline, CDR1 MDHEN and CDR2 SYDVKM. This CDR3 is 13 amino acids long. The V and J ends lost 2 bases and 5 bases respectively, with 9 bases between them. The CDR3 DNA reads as TGTGCCAGCAGTTTACAGGGATGGACTGAAGCTTTCTTT. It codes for CASSLQGWTEAFF.

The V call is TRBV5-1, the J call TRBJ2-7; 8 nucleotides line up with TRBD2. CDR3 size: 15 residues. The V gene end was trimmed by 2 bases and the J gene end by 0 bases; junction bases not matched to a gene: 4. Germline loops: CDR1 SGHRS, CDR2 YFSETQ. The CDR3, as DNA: TGCGCCAGCAGCTTTGGACTAGCCCGCTCCTACGAGCAGTACTTC. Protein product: CASSFGLARSYEQYF.

The CDR3 DNA reads as TGTGCCAGTAGTACCCGCCCGTGGGCGGGAGAAGCCTACGAGCAGTACTTC. Translating it yields CASSTRPWAGEAYEQYF. The rearrangement links TRBV19 to TRBJ2-7; TRBD2 agrees at 7 bases. CDR3 size: 17 residues. With V trimmed by 4 bases and J by 2 bases, 14 bases remained unmatched. Germline V CDR1 and CDR2: LNHDA, SQIVND (reference sequence).

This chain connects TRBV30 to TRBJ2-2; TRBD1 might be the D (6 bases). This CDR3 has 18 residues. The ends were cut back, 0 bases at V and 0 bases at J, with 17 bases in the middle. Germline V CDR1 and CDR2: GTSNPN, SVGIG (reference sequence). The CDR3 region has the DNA TGTGCCTGGAGTGTACGACTGGGGGCGACTTCGAACACCGGGGAGCTGTTTTTT. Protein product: CAWSVRLGATSNTGELFF.

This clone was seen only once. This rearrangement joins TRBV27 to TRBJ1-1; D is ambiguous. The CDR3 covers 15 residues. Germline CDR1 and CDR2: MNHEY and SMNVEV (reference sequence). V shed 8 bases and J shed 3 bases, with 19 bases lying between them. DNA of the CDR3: TGTGCCAGCTCCCCCAACTGGGGAGAGGACACTGAAGCTTTCTTT. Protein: CASSPNWGEDTEAFF.

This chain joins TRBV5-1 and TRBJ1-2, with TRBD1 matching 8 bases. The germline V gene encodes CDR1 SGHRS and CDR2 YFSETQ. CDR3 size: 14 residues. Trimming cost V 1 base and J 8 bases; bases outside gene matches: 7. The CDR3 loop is CASSLQGARSGYTF. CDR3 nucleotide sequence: TGCGCCAGCAGCTTGCAGGGGGCTAGAAGCGGCTACACCTTC.

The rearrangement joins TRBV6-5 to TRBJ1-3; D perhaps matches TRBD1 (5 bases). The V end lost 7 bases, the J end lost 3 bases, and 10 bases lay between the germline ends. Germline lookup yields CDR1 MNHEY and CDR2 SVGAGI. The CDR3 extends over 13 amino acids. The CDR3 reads CASNTGVGNTIYF. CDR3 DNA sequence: TGTGCCAGCAATACGGGGGTTGGAAACACCATATATTTT.

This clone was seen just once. The DNA of the CDR3 is TGTGCCAGCAGTTACTCGTCAGGGGTGGGCCATGGCTACACCTTC. Translating gives CASSYSSGVGHGYTF. J is TRBJ1-2 and V is TRBV6-5, with a tentative D call TRBD1 (6 bases). The germline V and J ends were trimmed by 0 bases and 6 bases, with 14 bases remaining between them. Germline V gene sequence: CDR1 MNHEY, CDR2 SVGAGI. The CDR3 consists of 15 residues.

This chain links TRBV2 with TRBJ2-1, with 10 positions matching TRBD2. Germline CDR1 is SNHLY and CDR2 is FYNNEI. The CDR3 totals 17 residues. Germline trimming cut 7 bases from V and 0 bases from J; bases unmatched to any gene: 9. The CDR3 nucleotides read TGTGCCAGCATTGGTCTAGCGGGAGAACACTCCTACAATGAGCAGTTCTTC. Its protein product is CASIGLAGEHSYNEQFF.

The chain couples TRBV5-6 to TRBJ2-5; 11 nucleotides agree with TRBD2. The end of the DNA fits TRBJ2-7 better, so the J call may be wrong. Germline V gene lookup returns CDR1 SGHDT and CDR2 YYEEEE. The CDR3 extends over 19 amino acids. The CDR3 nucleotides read TGTGCCAGCAGCCCCACCCGACTAGCGGGATATCAGGGTCGAAACGAGCAGTACTTC. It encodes CASSPTRLAGYQGRNEQYF.

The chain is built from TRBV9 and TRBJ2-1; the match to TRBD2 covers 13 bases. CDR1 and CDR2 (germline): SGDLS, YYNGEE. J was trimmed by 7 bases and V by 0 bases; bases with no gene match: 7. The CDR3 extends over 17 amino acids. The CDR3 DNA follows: TGTGCCAGCAGCGTAGAGGCACTAGCGGGAGGGCCAAATGAGCAGTTCTTC. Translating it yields CASSVEALAGGPNEQFF.

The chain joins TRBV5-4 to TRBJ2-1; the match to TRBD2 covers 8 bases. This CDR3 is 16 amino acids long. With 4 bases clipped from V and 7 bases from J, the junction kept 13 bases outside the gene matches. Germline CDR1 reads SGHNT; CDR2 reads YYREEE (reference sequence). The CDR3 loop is CASSNAGGGLGNEQFF. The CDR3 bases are TGTGCCAGCAGCAATGCGGGGGGAGGGTTGGGGAATGAGCAGTTCTTC.

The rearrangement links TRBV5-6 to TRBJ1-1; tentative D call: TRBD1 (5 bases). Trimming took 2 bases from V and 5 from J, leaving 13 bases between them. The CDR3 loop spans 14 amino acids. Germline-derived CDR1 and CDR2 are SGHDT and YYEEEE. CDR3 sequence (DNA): TGTGCCAGCAGCTTTCCTGTGGGGGGGACTGAAGCTTTCTTT. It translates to CASSFPVGGTEAFF. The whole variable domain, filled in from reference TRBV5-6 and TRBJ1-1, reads DAGVTQSPTHLIKTRGQQVTLRCSPKSGHDTVSWYQQALGQGPQFIFQYYEEEERQRGNFPDRFSGHQFPNYSSELNVNALLLGDSALYLCASSFPVGGTEAFFGQGTRLTVV.

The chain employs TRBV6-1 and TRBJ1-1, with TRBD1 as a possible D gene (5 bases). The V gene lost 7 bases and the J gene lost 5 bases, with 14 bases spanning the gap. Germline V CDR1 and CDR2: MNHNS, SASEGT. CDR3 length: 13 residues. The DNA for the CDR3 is TGTGCCAGCACCTTAAGGGGCCGGACTGAAGCTTTCTTT. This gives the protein CASTLRGRTEAFF.

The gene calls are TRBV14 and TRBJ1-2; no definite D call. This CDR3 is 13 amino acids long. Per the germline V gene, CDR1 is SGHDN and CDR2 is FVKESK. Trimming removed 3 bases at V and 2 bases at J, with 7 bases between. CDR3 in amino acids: CASSHRGNYGYTF. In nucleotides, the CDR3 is TGTGCCAGCAGCCATAGAGGAAACTATGGCTACACCTTC.

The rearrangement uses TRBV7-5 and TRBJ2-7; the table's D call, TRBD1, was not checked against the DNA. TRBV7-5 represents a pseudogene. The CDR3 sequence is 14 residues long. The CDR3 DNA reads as TGTGCCAGAAGCCGGGGACAAGGGTCCTACGAGCAGTACTTC. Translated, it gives CARSRGQGSYEQYF.

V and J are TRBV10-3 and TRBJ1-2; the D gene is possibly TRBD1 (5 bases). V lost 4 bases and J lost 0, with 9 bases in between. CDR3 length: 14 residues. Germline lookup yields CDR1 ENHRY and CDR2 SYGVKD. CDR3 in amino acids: CAISATDTNYGYTF. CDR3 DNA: TGTGCCATCAGTGCGACAGACACTAACTATGGCTACACCTTC.

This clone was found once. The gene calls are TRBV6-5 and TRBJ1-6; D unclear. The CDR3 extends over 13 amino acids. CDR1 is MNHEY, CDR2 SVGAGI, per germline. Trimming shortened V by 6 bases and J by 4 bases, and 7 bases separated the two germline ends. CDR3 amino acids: CASRSFYNSPLHF. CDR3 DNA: TGTGCCAGCAGGTCCTTTTATAATTCACCCCTCCACTTT.

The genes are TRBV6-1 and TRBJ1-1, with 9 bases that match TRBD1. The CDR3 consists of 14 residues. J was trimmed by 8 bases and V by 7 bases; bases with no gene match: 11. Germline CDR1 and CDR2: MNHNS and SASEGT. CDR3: CASIRDRVKTEAFF. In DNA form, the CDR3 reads TGTGCCAGCATTAGGGACAGGGTGAAAACCGAAGCTTTCTTT.